Shown below are 3 T cell receptor beta chains from a single sample sequenced in a study of T-cell reconstitution after alpha-beta-depleted transplantation in children. Unique molecular identifiers featured in how the TCRbeta library was prepared. TCRdb analysed the PCR reads with MiXCR anew, one entry per CDR3 protein. This table holds around 250,000 distinct CDR3 sequences, nearly 10% found once. The source was PBMCs from the stem cell graft donor, collected from the stem cell graft. The receptors stem from a human donor who donated a stem cell graft to a child with SCID.

This clonotype showed up many times. The gene calls are TRBV5-1 and TRBJ1-4; TRBD1 matches at 7 bases. This CDR3 is 14 amino acids long. V trimming: 4 bases; J trimming: 5 bases; junction bases outside the gene matches: 5. Germline lookup yields CDR1 SGHRS and CDR2 YFSETQ. DNA for the CDR3: TGCGCCAGCAGCCCGGACAGGCTAAATGAAAAACTGTTTTTT. As protein: CASSPDRLNEKLFF.

This clonotype was detected ten times or more. V and J are TRBV19 and TRBJ1-5; unclear D gene. This CDR3 region has 11 residues. CDR1 and CDR2 (germline): LNHDA, SQIVND (reference sequence). V dropped 1 base and J dropped 12 bases, with 7 bases sitting between them. CDR3: CASSIGPHQHF. The DNA of the CDR3 is TGTGCCAGTAGTATAGGACCTCACCAGCATTTT.

This clonotype was counted between two and nine times. The chain is built from TRBV9 and TRBJ2-3; 7 nucleotides agree with TRBD1. The CDR3 extends over 15 amino acids. V lost 5 bases and J lost 0; bases outside the gene matches: 6. Germline lookup yields CDR1 SGDLS and CDR2 YYNGEE. The DNA of the CDR3 is TGTGCCAGCAGTAAAACAGGGGCGAGCACAGATACGCAGTATTTT. This codes for CASSKTGASTDTQYF.